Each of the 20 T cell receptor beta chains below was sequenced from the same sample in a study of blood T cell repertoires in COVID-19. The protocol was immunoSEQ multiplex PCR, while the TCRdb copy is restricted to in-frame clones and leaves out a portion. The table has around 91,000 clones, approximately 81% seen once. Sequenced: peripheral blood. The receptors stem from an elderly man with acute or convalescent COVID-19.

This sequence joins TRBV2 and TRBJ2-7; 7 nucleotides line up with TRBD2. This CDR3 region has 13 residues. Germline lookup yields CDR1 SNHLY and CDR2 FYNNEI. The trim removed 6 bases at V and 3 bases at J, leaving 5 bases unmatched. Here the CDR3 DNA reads TGTGCCAGCAGCGGCGGGAGCAACTACGAGCAGTACTTC. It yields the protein CASSGGSNYEQYF.

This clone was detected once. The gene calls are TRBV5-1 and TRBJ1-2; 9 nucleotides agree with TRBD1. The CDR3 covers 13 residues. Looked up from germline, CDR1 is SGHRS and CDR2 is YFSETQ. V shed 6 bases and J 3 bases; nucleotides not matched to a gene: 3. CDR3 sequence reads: CASKRTGDYGYTF. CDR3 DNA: TGCGCCAGCAAGAGGACAGGGGACTATGGCTACACCTTC.

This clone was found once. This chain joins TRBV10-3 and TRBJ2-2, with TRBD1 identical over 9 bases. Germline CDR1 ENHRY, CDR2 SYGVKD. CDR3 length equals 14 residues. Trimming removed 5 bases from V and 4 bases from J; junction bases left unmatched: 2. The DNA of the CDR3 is TGTGCCATCAGTCGGGACAGGGCCACCGGGGAGCTGTTTTTT. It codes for CAISRDRATGELFF.

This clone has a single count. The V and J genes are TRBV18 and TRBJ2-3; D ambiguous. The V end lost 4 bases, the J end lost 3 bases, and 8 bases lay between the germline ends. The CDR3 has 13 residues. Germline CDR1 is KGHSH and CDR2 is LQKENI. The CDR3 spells CASSRTGTDTQYF. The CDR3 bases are TGTGCCAGCTCACGTACCGGGACAGATACGCAGTATTTT. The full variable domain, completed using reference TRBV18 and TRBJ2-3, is NAGVMQNPRHLVRRRGQEARLRCSPMKGHSHVYWYRQLPEEGLKFMVYLQKENIIDESGMPKERFSAEFPKEGPSILRIQQVVRGDSAAYFCASSRTGTDTQYFGPGTRLTVL.

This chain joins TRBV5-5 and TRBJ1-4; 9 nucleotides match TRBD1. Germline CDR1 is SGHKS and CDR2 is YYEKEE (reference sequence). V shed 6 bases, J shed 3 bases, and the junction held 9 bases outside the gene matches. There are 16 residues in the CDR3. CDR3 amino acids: CASNRQGGLANEKLFF. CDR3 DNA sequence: TGTGCCAGCAACCGACAGGGGGGTCTAGCTAATGAAAAACTGTTTTTT.

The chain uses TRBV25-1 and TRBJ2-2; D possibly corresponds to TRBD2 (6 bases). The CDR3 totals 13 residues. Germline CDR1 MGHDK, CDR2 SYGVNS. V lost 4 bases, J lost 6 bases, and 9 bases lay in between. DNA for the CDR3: TGTGCCAGCAGTGGGTGGGGGGCCGGGGAGCTGTTTTTT. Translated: CASSGWGAGELFF.

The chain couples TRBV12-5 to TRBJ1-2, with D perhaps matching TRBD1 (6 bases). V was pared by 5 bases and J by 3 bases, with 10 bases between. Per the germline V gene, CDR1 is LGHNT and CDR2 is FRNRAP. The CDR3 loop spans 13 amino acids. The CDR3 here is CASGLGQYYGYTF. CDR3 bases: TGTGCTAGTGGTCTCGGACAGTACTATGGCTACACCTTC.

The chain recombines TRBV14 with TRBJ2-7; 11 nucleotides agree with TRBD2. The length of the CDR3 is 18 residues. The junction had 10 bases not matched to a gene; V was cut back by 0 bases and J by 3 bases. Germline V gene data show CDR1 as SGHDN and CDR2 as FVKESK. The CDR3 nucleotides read TGTGCCAGCAGCCAAGATCGTATAGGACTAGCGGGTTTCTACGAGCAGTACTTC. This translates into CASSQDRIGLAGFYEQYF.

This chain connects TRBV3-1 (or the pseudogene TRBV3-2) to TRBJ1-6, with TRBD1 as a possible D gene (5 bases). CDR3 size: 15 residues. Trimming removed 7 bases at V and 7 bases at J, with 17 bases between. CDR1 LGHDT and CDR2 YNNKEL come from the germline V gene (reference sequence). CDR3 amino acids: CASTQGWGGNSPLHF. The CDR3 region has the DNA TGTGCCAGCACCCAGGGATGGGGAGGGAATTCACCCCTCCACTTT.

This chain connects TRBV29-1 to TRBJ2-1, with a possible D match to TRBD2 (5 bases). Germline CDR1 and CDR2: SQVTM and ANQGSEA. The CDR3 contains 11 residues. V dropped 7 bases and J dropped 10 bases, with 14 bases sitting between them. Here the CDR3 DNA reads TGCAGCGAAATCTCCGGGGTGGAGCAGTTCTTC. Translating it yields CSEISGVEQFF.

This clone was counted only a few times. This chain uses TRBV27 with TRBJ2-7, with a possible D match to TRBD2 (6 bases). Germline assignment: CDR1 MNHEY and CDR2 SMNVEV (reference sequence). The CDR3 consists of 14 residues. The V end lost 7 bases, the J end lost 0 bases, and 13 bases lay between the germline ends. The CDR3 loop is CASTQFSGSYEQYF. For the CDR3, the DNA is TGTGCCAGCACTCAATTTAGCGGCTCCTACGAGCAGTACTTC.

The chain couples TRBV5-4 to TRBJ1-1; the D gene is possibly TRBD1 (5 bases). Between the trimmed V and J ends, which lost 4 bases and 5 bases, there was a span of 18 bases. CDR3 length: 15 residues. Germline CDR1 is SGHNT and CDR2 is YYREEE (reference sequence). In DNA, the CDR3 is TGTGCCAGCAGCCACAGGACGAGTCAAGCGACTGAAGCTTTCTTT. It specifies CASSHRTSQATEAFF. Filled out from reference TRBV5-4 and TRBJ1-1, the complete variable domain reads ETGVTQSPTHLIKTRGQQVTLRCSSQSGHNTVSWYQQALGQGPQFIFQYYREEENGRGNFPPRFSGLQFPNYSSELNVNALELDDSALYLCASSHRTSQATEAFFGQGTRLTVV.

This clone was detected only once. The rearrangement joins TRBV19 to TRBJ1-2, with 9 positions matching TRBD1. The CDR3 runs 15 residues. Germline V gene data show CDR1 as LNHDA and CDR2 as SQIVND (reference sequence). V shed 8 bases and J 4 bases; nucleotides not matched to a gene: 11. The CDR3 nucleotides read TGTGCCAGTTATCGACAGGGGGAATTGGTCTATGGCTACACCTTC. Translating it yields CASYRQGELVYGYTF.

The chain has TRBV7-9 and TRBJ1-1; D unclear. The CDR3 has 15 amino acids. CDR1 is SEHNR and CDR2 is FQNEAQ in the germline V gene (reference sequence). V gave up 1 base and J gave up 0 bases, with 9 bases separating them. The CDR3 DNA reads TGTGCCAGCAGCTTAGATGCAAGCATGAACACTGAAGCTTTCTTT. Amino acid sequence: CASSLDASMNTEAFF. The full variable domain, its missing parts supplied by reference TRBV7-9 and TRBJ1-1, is DTGVSQNPRHKITKRGQNVTFRCDPISEHNRLYWYRQTLGQGPEFLTYFQNEAQLEKSRLLSDRFSAERPKGSFSTLEIQRTEQGDSAMYLCASSLDASMNTEAFFGQGTRLTVV.

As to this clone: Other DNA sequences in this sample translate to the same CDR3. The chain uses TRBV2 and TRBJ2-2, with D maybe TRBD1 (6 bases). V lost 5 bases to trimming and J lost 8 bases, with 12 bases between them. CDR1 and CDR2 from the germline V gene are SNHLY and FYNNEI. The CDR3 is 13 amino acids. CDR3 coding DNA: TGTGCCAGCAGTATTCAGGGGAGTGGGGAGCTGTTTTTT. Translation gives CASSIQGSGELFF.

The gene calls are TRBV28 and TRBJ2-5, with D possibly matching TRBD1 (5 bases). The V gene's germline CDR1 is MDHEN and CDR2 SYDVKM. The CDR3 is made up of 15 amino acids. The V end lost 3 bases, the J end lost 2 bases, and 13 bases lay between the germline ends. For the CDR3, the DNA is TGTGCCAGCAGTTTGGGTGGGGCTAGGCAAGAGACCCAGTACTTC. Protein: CASSLGGARQETQYF.

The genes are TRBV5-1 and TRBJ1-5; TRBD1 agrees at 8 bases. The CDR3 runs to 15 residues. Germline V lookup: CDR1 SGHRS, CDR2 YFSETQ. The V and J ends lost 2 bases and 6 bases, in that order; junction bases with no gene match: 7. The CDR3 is CASSFAGGEGQPQHF. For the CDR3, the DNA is TGCGCCAGCAGCTTTGCAGGGGGCGAAGGTCAGCCCCAGCATTTT.

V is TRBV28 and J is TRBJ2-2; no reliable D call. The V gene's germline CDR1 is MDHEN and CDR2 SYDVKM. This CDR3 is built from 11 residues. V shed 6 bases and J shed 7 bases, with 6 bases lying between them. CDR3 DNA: TGTGCCAGCAGCAAAATCGGGGAGCTGTTTTTT. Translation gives CASSKIGELFF.

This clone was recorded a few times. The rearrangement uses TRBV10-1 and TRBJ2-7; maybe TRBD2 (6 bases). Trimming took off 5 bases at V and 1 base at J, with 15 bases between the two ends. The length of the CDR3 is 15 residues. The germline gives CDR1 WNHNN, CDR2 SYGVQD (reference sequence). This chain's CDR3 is CASSRGGTVSYEQYF. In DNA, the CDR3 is TGCGCCAGCAGTCGTGGCGGGACCGTATCCTACGAGCAGTACTTC.

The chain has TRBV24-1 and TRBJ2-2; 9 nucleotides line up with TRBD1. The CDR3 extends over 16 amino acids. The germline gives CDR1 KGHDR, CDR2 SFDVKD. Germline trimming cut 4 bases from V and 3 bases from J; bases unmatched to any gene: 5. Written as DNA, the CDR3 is TGTGCCACCAGTGAGGCGGGACAGGGTGACACCGGGGAGCTGTTTTTT. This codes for CATSEAGQGDTGELFF.